The rows below give T cell receptor beta chains drawn from one sample of a study of cytomegalovirus exposure and HLA in healthy donors. Sequencing used immunoSEQ multiplex PCR; TCRdb keeps in-frame clones, though not all of them. The data contain roughly 110,000 clones, roughly 70% of them seen just once; the ten biggest clones take up 11% to 15%. The material sequenced was PBMCs. The receptor source for this set is a middle-aged woman in good health and CMV-seropositive. Both conserved end residues are part of each CDR3. Each record gives: D gene, J gene, V gene, clone size, CDR3 DNA, CDR3 protein. D genes are given only for firm matches. Only some rows state a clone size, as once, few, many or a class for expanded clones.

d_call: TRBD2; j_call: TRBJ2-5; v_call: TRBV5-1; clone_size: few; cdr3_nt: TGCGCCAGCAGCTTGAGGGCGGGGGGTCCGCAAGAGACCCAGTACTTC; cdr3_aa: CASSLRAGGPQETQYF
d_call: -; j_call: TRBJ2-1; v_call: TRBV6-1; clone_size: -; cdr3_nt: TGTGCCAGCAGCGATGTACACCTGATCTACAATGAGCAGTTCTTC; cdr3_aa: CASSDVHLIYNEQFF
d_call: TRBD1; j_call: TRBJ1-2; v_call: TRBV5-1; clone_size: -; cdr3_nt: TGCGCCAGCAGCGGCGGGACAGGAGAAAACTATGGCTACACCTTC; cdr3_aa: CASSGGTGENYGYTF
d_call: TRBD1; j_call: TRBJ2-5; v_call: TRBV10-3; clone_size: few; cdr3_nt: TGTGCCATCAGTGAGTCTGGCAGGGGGCGACGAGAGACCCAGTACTTC; cdr3_aa: CAISESGRGRRETQYF
d_call: -; j_call: TRBJ1-5; v_call: TRBV30; clone_size: -; cdr3_nt: TGTGCCTGGAGTCGCGGGGGGGACCAGCCCCAGCATTTT; cdr3_aa: CAWSRGGDQPQHF
d_call: TRBD1; j_call: TRBJ2-2; v_call: TRBV27; clone_size: few; cdr3_nt: TGTGCCAGCAGAGCCGGGACAGCGAACACCGGGGAGCTGTTTTTT; cdr3_aa: CASRAGTANTGELFF
d_call: -; j_call: TRBJ2-7; v_call: TRBV7-9; clone_size: -; cdr3_nt: TGTGCCAGCAGCTTAGGACAGAGCTCCTACGAGCAGTACTTC; cdr3_aa: CASSLGQSSYEQYF
d_call: TRBD1; j_call: TRBJ2-1; v_call: TRBV5-1; clone_size: -; cdr3_nt: TGCGCCAGCAGCTTGGGACAGGGCCGCAATGAGCAGTTCTTC; cdr3_aa: CASSLGQGRNEQFF
d_call: -; j_call: TRBJ2-3; v_call: TRBV15; clone_size: -; cdr3_nt: TGTGCCACCAGCAGAGTCGGGGCAGATACGCAGTATTTT; cdr3_aa: CATSRVGADTQYF
d_call: TRBD1; j_call: TRBJ1-4; v_call: TRBV2; clone_size: -; cdr3_nt: TGTGCCAGCAGTGGACAGGGGACAACTAATGAAAAACTGTTTTTT; cdr3_aa: CASSGQGTTNEKLFF
d_call: TRBD1; j_call: TRBJ2-7; v_call: TRBV5-4; clone_size: -; cdr3_nt: TGTGCCAGCAGCGCCGGGACAGGGACCCAATACGAGCAGTACTTC; cdr3_aa: CASSAGTGTQYEQYF
d_call: -; j_call: TRBJ2-7; v_call: TRBV6-5; clone_size: -; cdr3_nt: TGTGCCAGCAGTTACGGACACCTTGTCTGGGAGCAGTACTTC; cdr3_aa: CASSYGHLVWEQYF
d_call: -; j_call: TRBJ2-2; v_call: TRBV5-1; clone_size: -; cdr3_nt: TGCGCCAGCAGCTTGGGATGGGGGGCCGGGGAGCTGTTTTTT; cdr3_aa: CASSLGWGAGELFF
d_call: TRBD1; j_call: TRBJ1-4; v_call: TRBV6-5; clone_size: -; cdr3_nt: TGTGCCAGCAGTTCCCCGATGACAGGGGGCGCTGAAAAACTGTTTTTT; cdr3_aa: CASSSPMTGGAEKLFF
d_call: -; j_call: TRBJ2-4; v_call: TRBV21-1; clone_size: -; cdr3_nt: TGTGCCAGCAGCCACAGGCGTACCAAAAACATTCAGTACTTC; cdr3_aa: CASSHRRTKNIQYF
d_call: TRBD1; j_call: TRBJ2-2; v_call: TRBV5-1; clone_size: -; cdr3_nt: TGCGCCAGCAGCTTTTGGGACAGGGATTCTGACACCGGGGAGCTGTTTTTT; cdr3_aa: CASSFWDRDSDTGELFF
d_call: -; j_call: TRBJ1-4; v_call: TRBV5-6; clone_size: few; cdr3_nt: TGTGCCAGCAGCTCCCGACAGGAGATAAATGAAAAACTGTTTTTT; cdr3_aa: CASSSRQEINEKLFF
d_call: TRBD2; j_call: TRBJ2-3; v_call: TRBV4-3; clone_size: -; cdr3_nt: TGCGCCAGCAGCCACGAGCGGGGGGGCCCAGATACGCAGTATTTT; cdr3_aa: CASSHERGGPDTQYF
d_call: TRBD1; j_call: TRBJ2-3; v_call: TRBV30; clone_size: -; cdr3_nt: TGTGCCTGGAACTACGAGACAGGGGGCGGCACAGATACGCAGTATTTT; cdr3_aa: CAWNYETGGGTDTQYF
d_call: -; j_call: TRBJ2-3; v_call: TRBV5-4; clone_size: -; cdr3_nt: TGTGCCAGCAGCGCAGGGTTAGATACGCAGTATTTT; cdr3_aa: CASSAGLDTQYF
d_call: TRBD1; j_call: TRBJ2-1; v_call: TRBV2; clone_size: -; cdr3_nt: TGTGCCAGCGATACAGGGGCCTACAATGAGCAGTTCTTC; cdr3_aa: CASDTGAYNEQFF
d_call: TRBD1; j_call: TRBJ1-2; v_call: TRBV6-5; clone_size: -; cdr3_nt: TGTGCCAGCAGATCAGGACAGGGTATGAGCGGCTACACCTTC; cdr3_aa: CASRSGQGMSGYTF
d_call: TRBD2; j_call: TRBJ2-3; v_call: TRBV5-1; clone_size: -; cdr3_nt: TGCGCCAGCAGCCGCACGGGGGGTTCGGAAGATACGCAGTATTTT; cdr3_aa: CASSRTGGSEDTQYF
d_call: TRBD1; j_call: TRBJ2-3; v_call: TRBV19; clone_size: few; cdr3_nt: TGTGCCAGTAGATCTTCCGGGACAGGAGCGCGTTATACGCAGTATTTT; cdr3_aa: CASRSSGTGARYTQYF
d_call: TRBD1; j_call: TRBJ2-7; v_call: TRBV6-6; clone_size: -; cdr3_nt: TGTGCCAGCAGAAATCTGGGACAGTCCTACGAGCAGTACTTC; cdr3_aa: CASRNLGQSYEQYF
d_call: -; j_call: TRBJ1-1; v_call: TRBV2; clone_size: -; cdr3_nt: TGTGCCAGCAGTGAACAGGGCCCACGGGACACTGAAGCTTTCTTT; cdr3_aa: CASSEQGPRDTEAFF
d_call: TRBD1; j_call: TRBJ1-1; v_call: TRBV6-5; clone_size: -; cdr3_nt: TGTGCCAGCAGAGCACAGGGGCCCCTAACTGAAGCTTTCTTT; cdr3_aa: CASRAQGPLTEAFF
d_call: -; j_call: TRBJ2-3; v_call: TRBV11-2; clone_size: -; cdr3_nt: TGTGCCAGCAGCTCCCTGGCGGGGACTAGCACAGATACGCAGTATTTT; cdr3_aa: CASSSLAGTSTDTQYF
d_call: -; j_call: TRBJ1-5; v_call: TRBV5-1; clone_size: -; cdr3_nt: TGCGCCAGCAGCTCGGGCGGGGGGGGTCAATGGGAGCCCCAGCATTTT; cdr3_aa: CASSSGGGGQWEPQHF
d_call: TRBD1; j_call: TRBJ2-7; v_call: TRBV7-3; clone_size: -; cdr3_nt: TGTGCCAGCAGCTCGAAACCCGGGACAGACTCCTACGAGCAGTACTTC; cdr3_aa: CASSSKPGTDSYEQYF
d_call: TRBD1; j_call: TRBJ1-4; v_call: TRBV5-6; clone_size: -; cdr3_nt: TGTGCCAGCAGCTTCCCAGGACAGGATGAAAAACTGTTTTTT; cdr3_aa: CASSFPGQDEKLFF
d_call: -; j_call: TRBJ1-5; v_call: TRBV7-2; clone_size: -; cdr3_nt: TGTGCCAGCAGCTTAGAGGCAGGGAGGAGGCAGCCCCAGCATTTT; cdr3_aa: CASSLEAGRRQPQHF
d_call: TRBD1; j_call: TRBJ1-5; v_call: TRBV7-2; clone_size: -; cdr3_nt: TGTGCCAGCAGCGCTAAACCGGGACAGGGGGCGAATCAGCCCCAGCATTTT; cdr3_aa: CASSAKPGQGANQPQHF
d_call: TRBD1; j_call: TRBJ1-2; v_call: TRBV2; clone_size: -; cdr3_nt: TGTGCCAGCAGTCGACAGGGGAGCTATGGCTACACCTTC; cdr3_aa: CASSRQGSYGYTF
d_call: -; j_call: TRBJ1-1; v_call: TRBV6-6; clone_size: few; cdr3_nt: TGTGCCAGCAGCTTGGAACAGGACACTGAAGCTTTCTTT; cdr3_aa: CASSLEQDTEAFF
d_call: TRBD1; j_call: TRBJ1-6; v_call: TRBV27; clone_size: few; cdr3_nt: TGTGCCAGCAGGACCATTAGGGACAGACTCAATTCACCCCTCCACTTT; cdr3_aa: CASRTIRDRLNSPLHF
d_call: -; j_call: TRBJ1-2; v_call: TRBV4-2; clone_size: -; cdr3_nt: TGTGCCAGCAGCCAAGATCACGCTGAGTATGGCTACACCTTC; cdr3_aa: CASSQDHAEYGYTF
d_call: -; j_call: TRBJ1-6; v_call: TRBV5-1; clone_size: -; cdr3_nt: TGCGCCAGCAGCCCACGCGGATCACCCCTCCACTTT; cdr3_aa: CASSPRGSPLHF
d_call: -; j_call: TRBJ1-1; v_call: TRBV5-1; clone_size: once; cdr3_nt: TGCGCCAGCAGCTTGGGGCCGGTAGGGGGCACTGAAGCTTTCTTT; cdr3_aa: CASSLGPVGGTEAFF
d_call: TRBD1; j_call: TRBJ1-6; v_call: TRBV2; clone_size: -; cdr3_nt: TGTGCCAGCGCCCAGGGACAGGGCGCACATTCACCCCTCCACTTT; cdr3_aa: CASAQGQGAHSPLHF
d_call: -; j_call: TRBJ1-5; v_call: TRBV7-2; clone_size: once; cdr3_nt: TGTGCCAGCAGCTTAGACAGGGCAGGTCAGCCCCAGCATTTT; cdr3_aa: CASSLDRAGQPQHF
d_call: -; j_call: TRBJ1-5; v_call: TRBV4-3; clone_size: once; cdr3_nt: TGCGCCAGCAGCCAAGATCACCAGTACAATCAGCCCCAGCATTTT; cdr3_aa: CASSQDHQYNQPQHF
d_call: -; j_call: TRBJ1-1; v_call: TRBV29-1; clone_size: -; cdr3_nt: TGCAGCGTGGGGGGGCTTTCGACTGAAGCTTTCTTT; cdr3_aa: CSVGGLSTEAFF
d_call: -; j_call: TRBJ1-2; v_call: TRBV27; clone_size: few; cdr3_nt: TGTGCCAGCAGAACTTTACAGGGCGGCTACACCTTC; cdr3_aa: CASRTLQGGYTF
d_call: -; j_call: TRBJ1-1; v_call: TRBV6-5; clone_size: few; cdr3_nt: TGTGCCAGCAGTATACAGGTTTACACTGAAGCTTTCTTT; cdr3_aa: CASSIQVYTEAFF
d_call: -; j_call: TRBJ1-1; v_call: TRBV5-1; clone_size: -; cdr3_nt: TGCGCCAGCAGCTTGGTGGGGGGGGTGAACACTGAAGCTTTCTTT; cdr3_aa: CASSLVGGVNTEAFF
d_call: -; j_call: TRBJ2-1; v_call: TRBV23-1; clone_size: -; cdr3_nt: TGCGCCAGCAGTCAATCAAACAGTTGGACTTACAATGAGCAGTTCTTC; cdr3_aa: CASSQSNSWTYNEQFF
d_call: TRBD2; j_call: TRBJ2-5; v_call: TRBV6-1; clone_size: few; cdr3_nt: TGTGCCAGCAGTGATGGGACTAGCGGGGTTCAAGAGACCCAGTACTTC; cdr3_aa: CASSDGTSGVQETQYF
d_call: -; j_call: TRBJ2-5; v_call: TRBV7-3; clone_size: -; cdr3_nt: TGTGCCAGCAGCTTACAGGGATCTCAAGAGACCCAGTACTTC; cdr3_aa: CASSLQGSQETQYF
d_call: TRBD2; j_call: TRBJ2-3; v_call: TRBV11-3; clone_size: -; cdr3_nt: TGTGCCAGCAGCAAGATAGCGGGGGAAACTACGCAGTATTTT; cdr3_aa: CASSKIAGETTQYF
d_call: TRBD2; j_call: TRBJ2-1; v_call: TRBV5-1; clone_size: -; cdr3_nt: TGCGCCAGCAGCCGGACGAATACGGGGGGGCTCGATGAGCAGTTCTTC; cdr3_aa: CASSRTNTGGLDEQFF
d_call: TRBD2; j_call: TRBJ2-1; v_call: TRBV10-3; clone_size: -; cdr3_nt: TGTGCCATCAGTGACCCGCGGGGGAGCCCCCCCCAGTTCTTC; cdr3_aa: CAISDPRGSPPQFF
d_call: TRBD1; j_call: TRBJ1-6; v_call: TRBV30; clone_size: -; cdr3_nt: TGTGCCTGGAGTGCCCTTTCCGGGACAGGGGGCGGGTATAATTCACCCCTCCACTTT; cdr3_aa: CAWSALSGTGGGYNSPLHF